Listed below are T cell receptor beta chains from one sample, sequenced in a study of CD8 T cells in Susac syndrome. One entry per CDR3 protein, called by TCRdb with MiXCR from the immunoSEQ multiplex PCR reads. Altogether a few hundred thousand distinct CDR3 sequences are present, about 94% being singletons, with the ten largest covering 0.1% to 0.15%. Sequenced sample: CD8+ T cells from PBMCs. These receptors were taken from a human donor with multiple sclerosis. CDR3s include the opening cysteine and the closing phenylalanine or tryptophan. The order of the fields is CDR3 DNA, CDR3 protein, J gene, D gene, V gene, clone size. The D gene is left open where the match is weak. A row's size may be missing; if present it is once, few, many or a size class.

CDR3nt: TGTGCCAGCAGCTTGAAAACTAGACAAGAGACCCAGTACTTC
CDR3aa: CASSLKTRQETQYF
j_gene: TRBJ2-5
d_gene: -
v_gene: TRBV7-8
abundance: -

CDR3nt: TGTGCCAGCAGCCCCTGGGAGTACAATGAGCAGTTCTTC
CDR3aa: CASSPWEYNEQFF
j_gene: TRBJ2-1
d_gene: -
v_gene: TRBV5-6
abundance: -

CDR3nt: TGCAGTGCTAGAGTGGAAGTAGCGTCCACAGATACGCAGTATTTT
CDR3aa: CSARVEVASTDTQYF
j_gene: TRBJ2-3
d_gene: -
v_gene: TRBV20-1
abundance: -

CDR3nt: TGTGCCAGCAGCTTGACCATAGCGGGGGACCACAATGAGCAGTTCTTC
CDR3aa: CASSLTIAGDHNEQFF
j_gene: TRBJ2-1
d_gene: TRBD2
v_gene: TRBV7-9
abundance: -

CDR3nt: TGTGCCAGCAGCCCCCGCCCTGTGACAGGCCCCTACGAGCAGTACTTC
CDR3aa: CASSPRPVTGPYEQYF
j_gene: TRBJ2-7
d_gene: -
v_gene: TRBV7-2
abundance: -

CDR3nt: TGCGCCAGCAGCTTCTCCCACGGGAGCCACGAGCAGTACTTC
CDR3aa: CASSFSHGSHEQYF
j_gene: TRBJ2-7
d_gene: -
v_gene: TRBV5-1
abundance: -

CDR3nt: TGTGCCAGCAGTTTTCTAGGGGTGGGAAATCAGCCCCAGCATTTT
CDR3aa: CASSFLGVGNQPQHF
j_gene: TRBJ1-5
d_gene: -
v_gene: TRBV12-3/TRBV12-4
abundance: -

CDR3nt: TGTGCCAGCAGTGACACCACCGGGCCCTTTTTTCCCAGCTCCTACAATGAGCAGTTCTTC
CDR3aa: CASSDTTGPFFPSSYNEQFF
j_gene: TRBJ2-1
d_gene: -
v_gene: TRBV2
abundance: -

CDR3nt: TGTGCCAGCAGTCCTAGGGACAGACTGGGGGAGACCCAGTACTTC
CDR3aa: CASSPRDRLGETQYF
j_gene: TRBJ2-5
d_gene: TRBD1
v_gene: TRBV27
abundance: -

CDR3nt: TGTGCCACCAGTGATTTGAAGGGATGGGGCTACACCTTC
CDR3aa: CATSDLKGWGYTF
j_gene: TRBJ1-2
d_gene: -
v_gene: TRBV24-1
abundance: once

CDR3nt: TGTGCCAGCACCCCGGGGGGGGCCAGCCAAGAGACCCAGTACTTC
CDR3aa: CASTPGGASQETQYF
j_gene: TRBJ2-5
d_gene: TRBD2
v_gene: TRBV9
abundance: -

CDR3nt: TGTGCCAGCAGCTTAGTAGCCGGGACTAGCGACAATGAGCAGTTCTTC
CDR3aa: CASSLVAGTSDNEQFF
j_gene: TRBJ2-1
d_gene: TRBD2
v_gene: TRBV7-9
abundance: -

CDR3nt: TGTGCCAGCAGTTCGGACATGGGGCTAGGCATTCAGTACTTC
CDR3aa: CASSSDMGLGIQYF
j_gene: TRBJ2-4
d_gene: -
v_gene: TRBV27
abundance: -

CDR3nt: TGTGCCAGCAGTCCCGAGACACAATCCGGCTCTGGGGCCAACGTCCTGACTTTC
CDR3aa: CASSPETQSGSGANVLTF
j_gene: TRBJ2-6
d_gene: -
v_gene: TRBV27
abundance: -

CDR3nt: TGTGCCACCAGTGATCCCGGGGCCGGGACTACTAACTATGGCTACACCTTC
CDR3aa: CATSDPGAGTTNYGYTF
j_gene: TRBJ1-2
d_gene: -
v_gene: TRBV24-1
abundance: -

CDR3nt: TGTGCCAGCAGCCAAACTAGCGGGAGCTACAATGAGCAGTTCTTC
CDR3aa: CASSQTSGSYNEQFF
j_gene: TRBJ2-1
d_gene: TRBD2
v_gene: TRBV7-8
abundance: -

CDR3nt: TGTGCCAGCTCGAAAAATAATCAGCCCCAGCATTTT
CDR3aa: CASSKNNQPQHF
j_gene: TRBJ1-5
d_gene: -
v_gene: TRBV27
abundance: -

CDR3nt: TGCGCCAGCAGCTTGGTGGGGATTCAAGCAGATACGCAGTATTTT
CDR3aa: CASSLVGIQADTQYF
j_gene: TRBJ2-3
d_gene: -
v_gene: TRBV5-1
abundance: once

CDR3nt: TGTGCCAGCAGCGCCCGCGAACAAGGGGTAGGCGAGCAGTACTTC
CDR3aa: CASSAREQGVGEQYF
j_gene: TRBJ2-7
d_gene: -
v_gene: TRBV9
abundance: once

CDR3nt: TGTGCCAGCAGCTTGAGGGGGTTTTCTATTGAGACCCAGTACTTC
CDR3aa: CASSLRGFSIETQYF
j_gene: TRBJ2-5
d_gene: -
v_gene: TRBV5-4
abundance: once

CDR3nt: TGCGCCAGCAGCCAGGCGAGGGATCTGGCCTACGAGCAGTACTTC
CDR3aa: CASSQARDLAYEQYF
j_gene: TRBJ2-7
d_gene: -
v_gene: TRBV4-3
abundance: -

CDR3nt: TGTGCCAGCAGCCCCCGTAGCGGGGGGGCTTTCAATGAGCAGTTCTTC
CDR3aa: CASSPRSGGAFNEQFF
j_gene: TRBJ2-1
d_gene: TRBD2
v_gene: TRBV7-9
abundance: -

CDR3nt: TGTGCCAGCAGTTTAGCCAGCGGCCCCTCCTACGAGCAGTACTTC
CDR3aa: CASSLASGPSYEQYF
j_gene: TRBJ2-7
d_gene: -
v_gene: TRBV27
abundance: -

CDR3nt: TGTGCCAGCAGCGTAGCCAACTACAATGAGCAGTTCTTC
CDR3aa: CASSVANYNEQFF
j_gene: TRBJ2-1
d_gene: -
v_gene: TRBV9
abundance: -

CDR3nt: TGCGCCAGCAGCCAAGAAAACTATGGCTACACCTTC
CDR3aa: CASSQENYGYTF
j_gene: TRBJ1-2
d_gene: -
v_gene: TRBV4-3
abundance: -

CDR3nt: TGCAGCGTTGTTGGCCTAGCGGACACAGATACGCAGTATTTT
CDR3aa: CSVVGLADTDTQYF
j_gene: TRBJ2-3
d_gene: TRBD2
v_gene: TRBV29-1
abundance: -

CDR3nt: TGTGCCAGTAGTATCAGTAGTAACACTGAAGCTTTCTTT
CDR3aa: CASSISSNTEAFF
j_gene: TRBJ1-1
d_gene: -
v_gene: TRBV19
abundance: -

CDR3nt: TGTGCCAGCAGGGGGGAACAGGGAGCGGAACGTGGTGAGCAGTTCTTC
CDR3aa: CASRGEQGAERGEQFF
j_gene: TRBJ2-1
d_gene: -
v_gene: TRBV5-4
abundance: -

CDR3nt: TGTGCCAGCAGCCCCCTGGGGGGGCAGGGGGGTTGGTGGGGCAATCAGCCCCAGCATTTT
CDR3aa: CASSPLGGQGGWWGNQPQHF
j_gene: TRBJ1-5
d_gene: TRBD1
v_gene: TRBV7-6
abundance: -

CDR3nt: TGCAGTGCTAGCGGGACGCCAGACCTAAACATTCAGTACTTC
CDR3aa: CSASGTPDLNIQYF
j_gene: TRBJ2-4
d_gene: -
v_gene: TRBV20-1
abundance: -

CDR3nt: TGTGCCAGCAGTGCACGGGACAACTCCTACGAGCAGTACTTC
CDR3aa: CASSARDNSYEQYF
j_gene: TRBJ2-7
d_gene: -
v_gene: TRBV6-1
abundance: -

CDR3nt: TGTGCCAGCAGTCCCCGGACAGGGGGCGAAGGTGAAAAACTGTTTTTT
CDR3aa: CASSPRTGGEGEKLFF
j_gene: TRBJ1-4
d_gene: TRBD1
v_gene: TRBV7-9
abundance: -

CDR3nt: TGTGCCAGTAGTATTATTGGGAATCAGCCCCAGCATTTT
CDR3aa: CASSIIGNQPQHF
j_gene: TRBJ1-5
d_gene: -
v_gene: TRBV19
abundance: -

CDR3nt: TGTGCCAGCAGCTTATTACGGGGTGAACGCTACGAGCAGTACTTC
CDR3aa: CASSLLRGERYEQYF
j_gene: TRBJ2-7
d_gene: -
v_gene: TRBV7-3
abundance: -

CDR3nt: TGCAGTGCCGCGTTGGTTAGGCGGGAAACCCTGCGAAATGAGCAGTTCTTC
CDR3aa: CSAALVRRETLRNEQFF
j_gene: TRBJ2-1
d_gene: -
v_gene: TRBV20-1
abundance: -

CDR3nt: TGTGCCAGCAGCCAAGGGAACACTGAAGCTTTCTTT
CDR3aa: CASSQGNTEAFF
j_gene: TRBJ1-1
d_gene: -
v_gene: TRBV4-1
abundance: many

CDR3nt: TGTGCCAGCAGCCCCCATCAGGACCAGACGGGGTATGAGCAGTTCTTC
CDR3aa: CASSPHQDQTGYEQFF
j_gene: TRBJ2-1
d_gene: -
v_gene: TRBV7-9
abundance: -

CDR3nt: TGTGCCAGCAGTTTTCTATCCCGGGATACGCAGTATTTT
CDR3aa: CASSFLSRDTQYF
j_gene: TRBJ2-3
d_gene: -
v_gene: TRBV6-5
abundance: -

CDR3nt: TGTGCCAGCGCCGAAGGGACAGACTATGGCTACACCTTC
CDR3aa: CASAEGTDYGYTF
j_gene: TRBJ1-2
d_gene: TRBD1
v_gene: TRBV6-5
abundance: -

CDR3nt: TGCAGTGCCCTCCAGGGGGTTACGCAGTATTTT
CDR3aa: CSALQGVTQYF
j_gene: TRBJ2-3
d_gene: TRBD1
v_gene: TRBV20-1
abundance: once

CDR3nt: TGCGCCAGCAGTCGACAGGGTGCCGAGCAGTACTTC
CDR3aa: CASSRQGAEQYF
j_gene: TRBJ2-7
d_gene: TRBD1
v_gene: TRBV4-1
abundance: -

CDR3nt: TGTGCCAGCAGCTCTCCGGGACAGGGCGCCTACGAGCAGTACTTC
CDR3aa: CASSSPGQGAYEQYF
j_gene: TRBJ2-7
d_gene: TRBD1
v_gene: TRBV7-2
abundance: few

CDR3nt: TGTGCCAGCAGCGTAGGCAGGGTGGCCTACAATGAGCAGTTCTTC
CDR3aa: CASSVGRVAYNEQFF
j_gene: TRBJ2-1
d_gene: -
v_gene: TRBV9
abundance: -

CDR3nt: TGCAGCGTTGATATGGGCCTGGATTCACCCCTCCACTTT
CDR3aa: CSVDMGLDSPLHF
j_gene: TRBJ1-6
d_gene: -
v_gene: TRBV29-1
abundance: -

CDR3nt: TGTGCCAGCAGCCAAGATTTTGCCGGGACAGGGAACACTGAAGCTTTCTTT
CDR3aa: CASSQDFAGTGNTEAFF
j_gene: TRBJ1-1
d_gene: TRBD1
v_gene: TRBV14
abundance: once

CDR3nt: TGTGCCAGCAGCCCGGACCTTACTGAAGCTTTCTTT
CDR3aa: CASSPDLTEAFF
j_gene: TRBJ1-1
d_gene: -
v_gene: TRBV9
abundance: -

CDR3nt: TGCAGTGCCAGGGAGGGCATAGGCGAGCAGTATTTT
CDR3aa: CSAREGIGEQYF
j_gene: TRBJ2-3
d_gene: TRBD2
v_gene: TRBV20-1
abundance: -

CDR3nt: TGTGCCAGCAGCCCAGCCAGCAACAATGAGCAGTTCTTC
CDR3aa: CASSPASNNEQFF
j_gene: TRBJ2-1
d_gene: -
v_gene: TRBV9
abundance: -